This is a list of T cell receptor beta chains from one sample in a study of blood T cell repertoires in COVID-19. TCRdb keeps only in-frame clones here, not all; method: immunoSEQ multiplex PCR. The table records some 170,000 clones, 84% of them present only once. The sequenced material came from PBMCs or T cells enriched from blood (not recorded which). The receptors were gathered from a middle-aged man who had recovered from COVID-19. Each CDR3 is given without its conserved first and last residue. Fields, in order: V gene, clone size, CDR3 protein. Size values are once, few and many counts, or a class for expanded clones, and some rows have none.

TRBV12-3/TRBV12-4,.,ASSLGGQTEAF
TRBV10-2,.,ASSDVIETQY
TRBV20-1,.,SASQTGYGYT
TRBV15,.,ATSSRSGTGLLAF
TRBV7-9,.,AVGSGRSYEQY
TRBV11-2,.,ASSSPGQAAYEQY
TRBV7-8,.,ASSLRNLRTDRYEQY
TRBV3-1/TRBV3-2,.,ASSQVAANTEAF
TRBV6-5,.,ASATSGTYEQY
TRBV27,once,ASSPGHFPPREKLF
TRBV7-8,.,ASSSGTGRTGELF
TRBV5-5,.,ASSLAYVGPSGNTIY
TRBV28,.,ASRQGAGQPQH
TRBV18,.,ASSPGGGWNEQF
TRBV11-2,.,ASSPDRAMYNEQF
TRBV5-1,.,ASSLLGDQPQH
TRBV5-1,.,ASSPDGGTGELF
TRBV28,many,ASSQPTGADTQY
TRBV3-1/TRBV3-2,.,ASSQRTGGNYGYT